This record looks at one T cell receptor beta chain sequence and its context. The data were taken from a study of blood T cell repertoires in COVID-19. Study as a whole: COVID-19 samples, acute and convalescent, were from the United States, Italy and Spain.

There are 16 residues in the CDR3. Germline V gene data show CDR1 as MDHEN and CDR2 as SYDVKM. V dropped 5 bases and J dropped 5 bases, with 19 bases sitting between them. How the authors handled the data: By means of reference gene primer amplification, nucleated cell counts were estimated. Profiling relied on immunoSEQ multiplex PCR, and the TCRdb table lists in-frame clones only, not all of them. The D gene and trimming were derived from the DNA, and the V and J assignments and clone size from that table. Of a few hundred thousand clones in the sample, 88% were seen once. The Seattle patients joined while their infection was active and were tracked longitudinally afterward.

This chain uses TRBV28 with TRBJ1-5; maybe TRBD1 (6 bases). This receptor was identified in a woman aged 70 to 79 with COVID-19, enrolled during active disease. Sequenced: peripheral blood. Here the CDR3 DNA reads TGTGCCAGCAGTCCGGGAGGGGGGACCGGGTATCAGCCCCAGCATTTT. Protein sequence: CASSPGGGTGYQPQHF.